The clone carrying this T cell receptor (beta chain) has ten or more counts. TCRdb ran MiXCR on the 5' RACE reads and lists one entry per CDR3 protein. The sample includes 75,000 to 95,000 distinct CDR3 sequences, roughly 5% of them seen just once. There are 12 residues in the CDR3. Germline CDR1 and CDR2: SEHNR and FQNEAQ (reference sequence). V was clipped by 6 bases and J by 3 bases, with 7 bases between them. The sample belongs to a study of T cells of healthy individuals. The chain uses TRBV7-9 and TRBJ2-3, with D perhaps matching TRBD1 (6 bases). The receptor was isolated from a female donor in good health. In nucleotides, the CDR3 is TGTGCCAGCAGAGACAGGACAGATACGCAGTATTTT. This sequence encodes CASRDRTDTQYF.